These 12 T cell receptor beta chains share one sample of origin, sequenced in a study of blood T cell repertoires in COVID-19. Sequencing used immunoSEQ multiplex PCR; TCRdb keeps in-frame clones, though not all of them. The table records about 250,000 clones, about 90% of them present only once. Input material: peripheral blood. These receptors all come from a woman in her fifties or sixties with COVID-19, enrolled during active disease.

The genes are TRBV10-2 and TRBJ2-1, with TRBD1 matching 9 bases. CDR1 and CDR2 (germline): WSHSY, SAAADI. V was pared by 3 bases and J by 6 bases, with 9 bases of the junction left unmatched. There are 16 residues in the CDR3. The CDR3 sequence is CASSDGGTGSRNEQFF. The CDR3 DNA is TGCGCCAGCAGTGACGGGGGGACAGGGAGTCGCAATGAGCAGTTCTTC.

The J gene is TRBJ2-1, the V gene TRBV7-9, with TRBD1 identical over 8 bases. The CDR3 is 15 amino acids. The V and J ends lost 5 bases and 7 bases, in that order; junction bases with no gene match: 10. Germline V gene sequence: CDR1 SEHNR, CDR2 FQNEAQ (reference sequence). DNA of the CDR3: TGTGCCAGCAGCCTCGGACAGGGCCCCAGGAATGAGCAGTTCTTC. The encoded protein is CASSLGQGPRNEQFF.

The J gene is TRBJ1-1, the V gene TRBV29-1; 10 nucleotides line up with TRBD1. CDR3 size: 13 residues. V shed 8 bases, J shed 2 bases, and the junction held 5 bases outside the gene matches. The germline gives CDR1 SQVTM, CDR2 ANQGSEA. CDR3 in amino acids: CSTGTGANTEAFF. CDR3 nucleotide sequence: TGCAGCACTGGGACAGGGGCTAACACTGAAGCTTTCTTT.

The chain recombines TRBV25-1 with TRBJ2-3; 10 bases align to TRBD2. The J segment lost 2 bases and the V segment lost 1 base, leaving 6 bases of the junction unmatched. The CDR3 is made up of 17 amino acids. The germline gives CDR1 MGHDK, CDR2 SYGVNS. DNA of the CDR3: TGTGCCAGCAGTGAATGTCAAAGCGGGGGGGACACAGATACGCAGTATTTT. Its translation is CASSECQSGGDTDTQYF.

The chain has TRBV25-1 and TRBJ2-1; 9 nucleotides match TRBD2. J lost 9 bases, V lost 0 bases, and 9 bases had no gene match. CDR1 and CDR2 from the germline V gene are MGHDK and SYGVNS. The CDR3 extends over 16 amino acids. CDR3 in amino acids: CASSEYWALAGFEQFF. The CDR3 bases are TGTGCCAGCAGTGAATATTGGGCGCTAGCGGGGTTTGAGCAGTTCTTC.

The chain is built from TRBV11-2 and TRBJ1-4, with D unresolved. This CDR3 comprises 14 residues. The germline gives CDR1 SGHAT, CDR2 FQNNGV. V lost 5 bases and J 2 bases, leaving 9 bases between the germline ends. This CDR3 reads CASSLSTTNEKLFF. CDR3 sequence (DNA): TGTGCCAGCAGCCTGTCAACTACTAATGAAAAACTGTTTTTT.

The chain joins TRBV11-2 to TRBJ2-7; weak D call: TRBD1 (5 bases). Germline V gene sequence: CDR1 SGHAT, CDR2 FQNNGV. Trimming pared 2 bases from V and 6 bases from J, leaving 14 bases between. This CDR3 region has 14 residues. The CDR3 loop is CASSLNSPGLEQYF. Here the CDR3 DNA reads TGTGCCAGCAGCTTAAACTCGCCAGGGCTCGAGCAGTACTTC.

This clone was seen a handful of times. CDR3 residues: CASSPEAAGGYTF. CDR3 DNA sequence: TGTGCCAGCAGCCCGGAGGCGGCGGGTGGCTACACCTTC. The V and J genes are TRBV5-4 and TRBJ1-2, with no clear D. Per the germline V gene, CDR1 is SGHNT and CDR2 is YYREEE (reference sequence). The CDR3 has 13 amino acids. Trimming removed 4 bases at V and 7 bases at J, with 14 bases between.

The chain combines TRBV11-1 with TRBJ1-2, with D possibly matching TRBD1 (6 bases). This CDR3 spans 14 amino acids. V was trimmed by 7 bases and J by 6 bases, leaving 18 bases between them. Germline assignment: CDR1 SGHAT and CDR2 FQDESV (reference sequence). The CDR3 DNA reads as TGTGCCAGCACTCCCAGGGGTTTTGAGGATGGCTACACCTTC. The encoded protein is CASTPRGFEDGYTF. Complete variable domain (other parts from reference TRBV11-1 and TRBJ1-2): EAEVAQSPRYKITEKSQAVAFWCDPISGHATLYWYRQILGQGPELLVQFQDESVVDDSQLPKDRFSAERLKGVDSTLKIQPAELGDSAMYLCASTPRGFEDGYTFGSGTRLTVV.

The table lists this clone with a count of one. The chain joins TRBV3-1 (or the pseudogene TRBV3-2) to TRBJ1-2; D unclear. With 3 bases removed from V and 5 bases from J, the gap between germline ends came to 22 bases. The germline CDR1 and CDR2 sequences are LGHDT and YNNKEL (reference sequence). This CDR3 spans 17 amino acids. CDR3 region: CASSHPNEVRQPYGYTF. CDR3 sequence (DNA): TGTGCCAGCAGCCATCCCAATGAGGTGAGGCAGCCTTATGGCTACACCTTC.

J is TRBJ2-4 and V is TRBV3-1 (or the pseudogene TRBV3-2); D is uncertain. In germline, CDR1 is LGHDT, CDR2 YNNKEL (reference sequence). V lost 0 bases, J lost 7 bases, and 22 bases lay in between. The CDR3 extends over 18 amino acids. CDR3 residues: CASSQEMYSTASANIQYF. DNA for the CDR3: TGTGCCAGCAGCCAAGAGATGTACAGTACCGCATCCGCGAACATTCAGTACTTC.

This clone was picked up a small number of times. The V call is TRBV9, the J call TRBJ2-7; 10 bases agree with TRBD1. After removal of 4 bases from V and 6 bases from J, the junction contained 7 bases not matched to a gene. Germline-derived CDR1 and CDR2 are SGDLS and YYNGEE. The CDR3 length is 14 residues. CDR3 coding DNA: TGTGCCAGCAGCCAACGACAGGGGGCGGGCGAGCAGTACTTC. Its protein is CASSQRQGAGEQYF.